Described below is a single T cell receptor (beta chain) sequence and its context. Its antigen is as yet unknown. The cDNA had a unique molecular identifier and a template-switch universal primer site. TCRdb fed the 5' RACE reads into MiXCR, producing one record per CDR3 protein. Counted here are about 810,000 distinct CDR3 sequences, 12% occurring once; the ten biggest clones make up roughly 1.5%. The data were obtained in a study of identical twins. Germline CDR1 reads SGHDT; CDR2 reads YYEEEE. This CDR3 region has 15 residues. Trimming shortened V by 3 bases and J by 5 bases, and 14 bases separated the two germline ends. Study results and caveats: Cross-sectional statistics, not tracking of the same donors, supported the conclusions. Beta out-of-frame sequences showed weaker excess sharing between twins. Monozygotic twin pairs showed more out-of-frame TCR alpha sharing than models estimated.

A further study also used this sample, focusing on yellow fever vaccine responses in identical twins.

The sequenced sample consisted of PBMCs. This sequence was found in a woman aged 18-35 years in good health. The chain joins TRBV5-6 to TRBJ2-2; tentatively, D is TRBD2 (6 bases). The CDR3 sequence: CASSYDRGSTGELFF. DNA for the CDR3: TGTGCCAGCAGCTACGACCGGGGGAGTACCGGGGAGCTGTTTTTT.